This TCR beta chain came from a study of cytomegalovirus exposure and HLA in healthy donors. Overall study findings and caveats: Apart from CMV serostatus, no immune exposure information was available. Per published reports, the classifier diagnosed cytomegalovirus status with high specificity and sensitivity.

Researchers ran the PCR with 60 Vbeta and 13 Jbeta primers. Some clones are missing from TCRdb's copy, which holds only in-frame ones; the method was immunoSEQ multiplex PCR. Of tens of thousands of clones listed, roughly 64% are singletons. Turning to this clone: What it recognizes is unknown. This sample also contains other DNA sequences that code for the same CDR3.

Sequenced sample: PBMCs. The receptor's source is a woman between 35 and 50 years old in good health and CMV-seropositive.

The CDR3 region is CAWSRDRPYGYTF. The CDR3 nucleotides are TGTGCCTGGAGCCGGGACAGGCCCTATGGCTACACCTTC. This chain links TRBV30 with TRBJ1-2, with 8 bases fitting TRBD1. This CDR3 has 13 residues. Germline CDR1 reads GTSNPN; CDR2 reads SVGIG (reference sequence). V shed 3 bases, J shed 4 bases, and the junction held 4 bases outside the gene matches.